The text below deals with one T cell receptor beta chain. The data derive from a study of control samples from healthy donors and cancer patients. The CDR3 is 15 amino acids. J was trimmed by 0 bases and V by 6 bases; bases with no gene match: 4. The germline V gene has CDR1 MNHEY and CDR2 SVGEGT. Using immunoSEQ multiplex PCR, the repertoire was profiled, and TCRdb retains in-frame clones only, with some absent. The sample gives 75,000 to 100,000 clones, roughly 92% of which show up once; less than 3.5% is in the top ten. The chain employs TRBV6-2 or TRBV6-3 and TRBJ1-3; 8 nucleotides agree with TRBD1. The sample was blood. The source of this sequence is a human donor in good health. The donor label of this sample is uncertain. DNA of the CDR3: TGTGCCAGCAGCCGCGGACAGGGCTCTGGAAACACCATATATTTT. Translating gives CASSRGQGSGNTIYF.